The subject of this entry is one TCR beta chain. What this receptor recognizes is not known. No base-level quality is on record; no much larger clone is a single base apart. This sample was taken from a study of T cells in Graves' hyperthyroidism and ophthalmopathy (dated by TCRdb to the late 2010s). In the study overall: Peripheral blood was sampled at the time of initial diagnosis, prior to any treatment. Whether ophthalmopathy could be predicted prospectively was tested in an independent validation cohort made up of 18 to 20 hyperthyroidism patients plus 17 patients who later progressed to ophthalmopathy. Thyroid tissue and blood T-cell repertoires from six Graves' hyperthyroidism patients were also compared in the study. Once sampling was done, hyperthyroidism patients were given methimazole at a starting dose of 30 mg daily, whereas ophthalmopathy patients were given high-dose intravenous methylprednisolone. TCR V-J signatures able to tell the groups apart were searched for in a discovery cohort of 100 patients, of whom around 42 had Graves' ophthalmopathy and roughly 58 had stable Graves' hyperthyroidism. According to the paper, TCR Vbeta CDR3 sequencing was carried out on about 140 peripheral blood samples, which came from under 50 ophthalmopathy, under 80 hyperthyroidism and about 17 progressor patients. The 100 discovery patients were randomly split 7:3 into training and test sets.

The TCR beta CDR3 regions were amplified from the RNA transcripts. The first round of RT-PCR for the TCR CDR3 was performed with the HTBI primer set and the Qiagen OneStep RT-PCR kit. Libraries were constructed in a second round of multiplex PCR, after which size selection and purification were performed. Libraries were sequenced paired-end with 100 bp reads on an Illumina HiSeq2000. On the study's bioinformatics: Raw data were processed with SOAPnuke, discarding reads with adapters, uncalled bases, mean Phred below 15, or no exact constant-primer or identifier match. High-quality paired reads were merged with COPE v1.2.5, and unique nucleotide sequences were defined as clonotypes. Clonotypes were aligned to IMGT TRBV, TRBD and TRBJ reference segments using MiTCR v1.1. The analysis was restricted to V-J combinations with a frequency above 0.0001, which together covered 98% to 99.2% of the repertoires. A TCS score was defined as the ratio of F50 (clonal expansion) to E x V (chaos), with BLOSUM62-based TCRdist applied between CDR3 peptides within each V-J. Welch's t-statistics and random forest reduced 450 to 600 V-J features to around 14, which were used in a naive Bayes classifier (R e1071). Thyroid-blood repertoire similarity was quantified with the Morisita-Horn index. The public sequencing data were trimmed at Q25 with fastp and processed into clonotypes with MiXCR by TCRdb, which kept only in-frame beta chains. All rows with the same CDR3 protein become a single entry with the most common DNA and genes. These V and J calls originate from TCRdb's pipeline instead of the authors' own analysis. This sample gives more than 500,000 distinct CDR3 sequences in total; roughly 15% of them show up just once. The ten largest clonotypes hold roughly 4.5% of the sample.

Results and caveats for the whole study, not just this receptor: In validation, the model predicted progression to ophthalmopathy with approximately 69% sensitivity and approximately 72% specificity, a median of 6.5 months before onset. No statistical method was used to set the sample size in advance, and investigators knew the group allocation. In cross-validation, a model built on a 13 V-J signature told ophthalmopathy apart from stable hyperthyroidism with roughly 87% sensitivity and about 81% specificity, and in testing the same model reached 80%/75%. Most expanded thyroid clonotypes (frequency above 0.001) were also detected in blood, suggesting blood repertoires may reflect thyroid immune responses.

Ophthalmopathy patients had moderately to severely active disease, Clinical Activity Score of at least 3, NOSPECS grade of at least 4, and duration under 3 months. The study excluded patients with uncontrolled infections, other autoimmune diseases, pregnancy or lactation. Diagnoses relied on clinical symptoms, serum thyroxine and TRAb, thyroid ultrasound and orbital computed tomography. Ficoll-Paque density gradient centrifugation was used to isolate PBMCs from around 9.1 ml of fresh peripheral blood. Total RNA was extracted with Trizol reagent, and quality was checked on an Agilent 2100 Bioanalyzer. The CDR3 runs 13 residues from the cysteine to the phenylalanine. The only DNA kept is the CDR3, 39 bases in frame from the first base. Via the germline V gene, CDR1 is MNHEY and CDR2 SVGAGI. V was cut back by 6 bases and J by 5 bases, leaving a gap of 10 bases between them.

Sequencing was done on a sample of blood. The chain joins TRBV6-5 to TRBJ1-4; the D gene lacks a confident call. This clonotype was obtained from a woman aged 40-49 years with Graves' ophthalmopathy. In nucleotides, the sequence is TGTGCCAGCAGCCCCGGGTGGAATGAAAAACTGTTTTTT. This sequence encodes CASSPGWNEKLFF.